This passage covers 23 T cell receptor beta chains from one sample sequenced in a study of identical twins. Each CDR3 protein is one row after TCRdb ran MiXCR on the 5' RACE reads. This sample has about 920,000 distinct CDR3 sequences, with 9% to 15% found just once. These sequences were also reported in another study, on yellow fever vaccine responses in identical twins.

Sequenced input: PBMCs. These receptors originate from a woman aged 18-29 years in good health.

V gene TRBV24-1 combines with J gene TRBJ2-5; the D gene is possibly TRBD2 (5 bases). There are 16 residues in the CDR3. Germline loops: CDR1 KGHDR, CDR2 SFDVKD. Trimming took 1 base from V and 3 from J, leaving 14 bases between them. The CDR3 loop is CATSDLPGKGEETQYF. DNA of the CDR3: TGTGCCACCAGTGATTTACCGGGTAAGGGAGAAGAGACCCAGTACTTC.

This clonotype has just a few counts. This chain links TRBV15 with TRBJ2-1, with a tentative D call TRBD1 (5 bases). Looked up from germline, CDR1 is LNHNV and CDR2 is YYDKDF (reference sequence). V lost 8 bases and J lost 0, with 14 bases in between. The CDR3 runs 15 residues. DNA of the CDR3: TGTGCCACCTCCCCAGGGCGGAGCTCCTACAATGAGCAGTTCTTC. Its protein is CATSPGRSSYNEQFF.

In its sample, this clonotype was seen a few times. This CDR3 is CASSYSRGTSEAFF. As DNA, the CDR3 is TGTGCCAGCAGTTACTCGAGGGGTACAAGCGAAGCTTTCTTT. J is TRBJ1-1 and V is TRBV6-5; a possible D gene is TRBD1 (5 bases). Looked up from germline, CDR1 is MNHEY and CDR2 is SVGAGI. V lost 0 bases and J lost 8, with 13 bases in between. This CDR3 is 14 amino acids long.

This clonotype has only a few counts. The chain is built from TRBV12-5 and TRBJ2-3; D is tentatively TRBD1 or TRBD2 (5 bases each). The germline gives CDR1 LGHNT, CDR2 FRNRAP. This CDR3 is built from 15 residues. V was shortened by 7 bases and J by 0 bases, with 14 bases between the two germline ends. The CDR3: CASVGGSPSTDTQYF. CDR3 coding DNA: TGTGCTAGTGTTGGGGGATCCCCTAGCACAGATACGCAGTATTTT.

There are a few counts of this clonotype. The J gene is TRBJ1-1, the V gene TRBV29-1; D unresolved. V lost 0 bases and J lost 3, with 8 bases in between. Germline loops: CDR1 SQVTM, CDR2 ANQGSEA. This CDR3 spans 13 amino acids. For the CDR3, the DNA is TGCAGCGTTGAAGATAAATCGGACACTGAAGCTTTCTTT. It codes for CSVEDKSDTEAFF. The variable domain in full, completed from reference TRBV29-1 and TRBJ1-1, reads SAVISQKPSRDICQRGTSLTIQCQVDSQVTMMFWYRQQPGQSLTLIATANQGSEATYESGFVIDKFPISRPNLTFSTLTVSNMSPEDSSIYLCSVEDKSDTEAFFGQGTRLTVV.

The chain is built from TRBV3-1 and TRBJ2-5; 11 nucleotides match TRBD2. Unmatched junction bases numbered 3, after V lost 1 base and J lost 5 bases. The germline CDR1 and CDR2 sequences are LGHDT and YNNKEL (reference sequence). The CDR3 covers 15 residues. Here the CDR3 DNA reads TGTGCCAGCAGCCAAGGACTAGCGGGGTTTGAGACCCAGTACTTC. It specifies CASSQGLAGFETQYF.

This clonotype was recorded a few times. The V call is TRBV7-9, the J call TRBJ2-5; 9 bases line up with TRBD1. CDR3 length: 17 residues. Germline lookup yields CDR1 SEHNR and CDR2 FQNEAQ (reference sequence). Germline trimming cut 1 base from V and 4 bases from J; bases unmatched to any gene: 10. For the CDR3, the DNA is TGTGCCAGCAGCTTAGTTCCCCGGGGACAGGGTGGAGAGACCCAGTACTTC. Protein: CASSLVPRGQGGETQYF. Full variable domain (outside the CDR3, taken from reference TRBV7-9 and TRBJ2-5): DTGVSQNPRHKITKRGQNVTFRCDPISEHNRLYWYRQTLGQGPEFLTYFQNEAQLEKSRLLSDRFSAERPKGSFSTLEIQRTEQGDSAMYLCASSLVPRGQGGETQYFGPGTRLLVL.

This clonotype was found a few times. The V and J genes are TRBV9 and TRBJ2-1; 9 nucleotides line up with TRBD2. The CDR3 has 15 residues. Germline CDR1 reads SGDLS; CDR2 reads YYNGEE. After removal of 3 bases from V and 0 bases from J, the junction contained 1 base not matched to a gene. The CDR3 DNA follows: TGTGCCAGCAGCGCGGGACTAGCCTCCTACAATGAGCAGTTCTTC. Translation: CASSAGLASYNEQFF.

This chain connects TRBV11-2 to TRBJ2-3, with D maybe TRBD2 (6 bases). This CDR3 region has 16 residues. Trimming removed 6 bases at V and 0 bases at J, with 16 bases between. The V gene's germline CDR1 is SGHAT and CDR2 FQNNGV. CDR3 amino acids: CASSRVSGRSTDTQYF. The CDR3 coding sequence is TGTGCCAGCAGTCGGGTTAGCGGCCGTAGCACAGATACGCAGTATTTT.

The rearrangement joins TRBV4-1 to TRBJ2-1, with D perhaps TRBD2 (7 bases). The CDR3 has 17 amino acids. V was trimmed by 1 base and J by 0 bases, leaving 13 bases between them. Germline CDR1 is MGHRA and CDR2 is YSYEKL. The DNA of the CDR3 is TGCGCCAGCAGCCAAGGTGCGGGGGCTAGCTCCTACAATGAGCAGTTCTTC. It translates to CASSQGAGASSYNEQFF.

Only a few counts were recorded for this clonotype. The CDR3 region is CASSLGRYRSETQYF. As DNA, the CDR3 is TGTGCCAGCAGCTTAGGCCGCTATCGTTCGGAGACCCAGTACTTC. The chain carries TRBV7-9 and TRBJ2-5; D remains ambiguous. With 1 base removed from V and 5 bases from J, the gap between germline ends came to 14 bases. CDR3 size: 15 residues. The V gene's germline CDR1 is SEHNR and CDR2 FQNEAQ (reference sequence).

This clonotype turned up a few times. The chain couples TRBV4-2 to TRBJ2-5, with D unclear. The CDR3 contains 16 residues. Germline V gives CDR1 LGHNA, CDR2 YNFKEQ. Trimming shortened V by 1 base and J by 1 base, and 13 bases separated the two germline ends. This CDR3 reads CASSQGVTGSQETQYF. For the CDR3, the DNA is TGTGCCAGCAGCCAAGGAGTCACTGGGTCCCAAGAGACCCAGTACTTC.

J is TRBJ2-3 and V is TRBV20-1; D is perhaps TRBD2 (5 bases). V lost 4 bases, J lost 1 base, and 9 bases lay in between. Germline CDR1 reads DFQATT; CDR2 reads SNEGSKA (reference sequence). The CDR3 totals 13 residues. The CDR3 sequence is CSATRDRTDTQYF. In nucleotides, the CDR3 is TGCAGTGCTACCCGGGATCGCACAGATACGCAGTATTTT.

This clonotype was detected a few times. CDR3 sequence: CASTGGQGTYNEQFF. CDR3 nucleotides: TGTGCCAGTACGGGGGGACAGGGAACCTACAATGAGCAGTTCTTC. The gene calls are TRBV19 and TRBJ2-1; TRBD1 agrees at 9 bases. Looked up from germline, CDR1 is LNHDA and CDR2 is SQIVND (reference sequence). V gave up 7 bases and J gave up 2 bases; unmatched junction bases: 6. There are 15 residues in the CDR3.

This clonotype was seen a few times. J is TRBJ2-5 and V is TRBV7-9; D is undetermined. CDR3 size: 12 residues. The V gene's germline CDR1 is SEHNR and CDR2 FQNEAQ (reference sequence). V was pared by 11 bases and J by 1 base, with 11 bases between. As DNA, the CDR3 is TGTGCCCTTCAACAGCTCCAAGAGACCCAGTACTTC. Protein: CALQQLQETQYF.

In its sample, this clonotype was seen a few times. The chain links TRBV3-1 to TRBJ1-5, with D unresolved. Looked up from germline, CDR1 is LGHDT and CDR2 is YNNKEL (reference sequence). V was clipped by 0 bases and J by 4 bases, with 13 bases between them. The length of the CDR3 is 16 residues. CDR3 bases: TGTGCCAGCAGCCAAGATTCAGGAAGGTCAAATCAGCCCCAGCATTTT. This sequence encodes CASSQDSGRSNQPQHF.

The chain is built from TRBV6-2 or TRBV6-3 and TRBJ2-7; the match to TRBD2 covers 7 bases. The germline V gene has CDR1 MNHEY and CDR2 SVGEGT. After removal of 2 bases from V and 5 bases from J, the junction contained 15 bases not matched to a gene. CDR3 length: 17 residues. The CDR3, as DNA: TGTGCCAGCAGTTACCCTGCTGGGGGGGTCTGGGGTAACGAGCAGTACGTC. Amino acid sequence: CASSYPAGGVWGNEQYV.

In its sample, this clonotype was seen a few times. V and J are TRBV7-6 and TRBJ2-2; no clear D gene. Trimming cost V 1 base and J 0 bases, with 6 bases left between them. CDR1 is SGHVS, CDR2 FNYEAQ, per germline. The CDR3 sequence is 15 residues long. CDR3 residues: CASSLVSTNTGELFF. For the CDR3, the DNA is TGTGCCAGCAGCTTAGTTTCAACGAACACCGGGGAGCTGTTTTTT.

The V gene is TRBV7-9, the J gene TRBJ1-1; D unresolved. Germline V gene lookup returns CDR1 SEHNR and CDR2 FQNEAQ (reference sequence). With 1 base removed from V and 1 base from J, the gap between germline ends came to 10 bases. CDR3 length: 15 amino acids. The chain's CDR3 is CASSLEGSSNTEAFF. Here the CDR3 DNA reads TGTGCCAGCAGCTTAGAGGGCAGCTCGAACACTGAAGCTTTCTTT.

The chain links TRBV5-1 to TRBJ2-5; no clear D. V lost 6 bases and J 2 bases, leaving 11 bases between the germline ends. In germline, CDR1 is SGHRS, CDR2 YFSETQ. There are 13 residues in the CDR3. This chain's CDR3 is CASTWAQQETQYF. CDR3 nucleotides: TGCGCCAGCACTTGGGCGCAGCAAGAGACCCAGTACTTC.

The rearrangement uses TRBV7-9 and TRBJ2-3; TRBD2 matches 7 bases. In germline, CDR1 is SEHNR, CDR2 FQNEAQ (reference sequence). V was pared by 5 bases and J by 6 bases, with 11 bases of the junction left unmatched. This CDR3 has 15 residues. CDR3 DNA sequence: TGTGCCAGCAGCGGGTGGGGGGGGACGTCGGATACGCAGTATTTT. Amino acid sequence: CASSGWGGTSDTQYF.

Ten or more counts support this clonotype. V usage is TRBV5-1 and J usage is TRBJ2-1; TRBD2 aligns across 7 bases. The CDR3 length is 14 residues. Unmatched junction bases numbered 7, after V lost 3 bases and J lost 7 bases. Germline V gene data show CDR1 as SGHRS and CDR2 as YFSETQ. CDR3 amino acids: CASSWSGGTNEQFF. The DNA of the CDR3 is TGCGCCAGCAGCTGGTCGGGGGGAACAAATGAGCAGTTCTTC. The variable domain in full, completed from reference TRBV5-1 and TRBJ2-1, reads KAGVTQTPRYLIKTRGQQVTLSCSPISGHRSVSWYQQTPGQGLQFLFEYFSETQRNKGNFPGRFSGRQFSNSRSEMNVSTLELGDSALYLCASSWSGGTNEQFFGPGTRLTVL.

The DNA for the CDR3 is TGCAGCGTTGACGGACAGGGGGCAAGTGAGCAGTTCTTC. Residues: CSVDGQGASEQFF. This sequence joins TRBV29-1 and TRBJ2-1; 11 bases align to TRBD1. The V gene end was trimmed by 3 bases and the J gene end by 9 bases; junction bases not matched to a gene: 4. This CDR3 comprises 13 residues. Germline loops: CDR1 SQVTM, CDR2 ANQGSEA.